This T cell receptor (beta chain) emerged from a study of identical twins. Study-level points and caveats: The abundant beta clonotypes from cord blood had fewer insertions, and memory repertoires had none of this.

The sample holds a few counts of this clonotype. Its antigen is unknown. Germline lookup yields CDR1 DFQATT and CDR2 SNEGSKA (reference sequence). The CDR3 is made up of 14 amino acids. Trimming left V 5 bases short and J 8 bases short, with 21 bases between. Using its own MiXCR run on the 5' RACE reads, TCRdb lists one record per CDR3 protein. The profile shows 500,000 to 650,000 distinct CDR3 sequences, under 8.5% of them singletons. The sample was also linked to a second study, of yellow fever vaccine responses in identical twins.

The receptor's source is a woman in her late teens or twenties in good health. The specimen was PBMCs. The V gene is TRBV20-1, the J gene TRBJ1-2; weak D call: TRBD1 (6 bases). The CDR3 loop is CSAPGGGGTRGYTF. In DNA form, the CDR3 reads TGCAGTGCTCCGGGCGGCGGGGGCACAAGGGGCTACACCTTC.